Below, 18 T cell receptor beta chains from the same sample are listed, as sequenced in a study of blood T cells in healthy people across ages. Primed by a sample-barcoded 5' primer and a J-beta primer mix, a second PCR proceeded for 7 to 11 cycles. TCRdb redid the calling of the 5' RACE reads with MiXCR, one entry per CDR3 protein. The repertoire includes around 1,600,000 distinct CDR3 sequences, roughly 43% of them detected once, and around 4% sits in the top ten. The sample consisted of blood. The source is a young woman in good health.

This sequence joins TRBV7-2 and TRBJ2-7; D unclear. This CDR3 has 13 amino acids. Germline V gene data show CDR1 as SGHTA and CDR2 as FQGNSA. V gave up 1 base and J gave up 6 bases, with 10 bases separating them. The CDR3 sequence: CASSLGAGFEQYF. The CDR3, as DNA: TGTGCCAGCAGCTTAGGCGCTGGGTTCGAGCAGTACTTC.

This chain uses TRBV7-2 with TRBJ1-5, with TRBD1 matching 7 bases. Germline values: CDR1 SGHTA, CDR2 FQGNSA. The length of the CDR3 is 15 residues. The J segment lost 5 bases and the V segment lost 2 bases, leaving 6 bases of the junction unmatched. CDR3 sequence: CASSLYAGGYQPQHF. The CDR3 DNA follows: TGTGCCAGCAGCTTATATGCAGGGGGGTATCAGCCCCAGCATTTT.

The J gene is TRBJ2-4, the V gene TRBV11-2; tentative D call: TRBD1 (5 bases). The end of the DNA aligns better with TRBJ2-7, so the J call may be wrong. CDR1 and CDR2 (germline): SGHAT, FQNNGV. The CDR3 runs 15 residues. Here the CDR3 DNA reads TGTGCCAGCAGCTTCCTTAGGGGAAACCGCTACGAGCAGTACTTC. Translating it yields CASSFLRGNRYEQYF.

The chain is built from TRBV5-1 and TRBJ1-1, with D unresolved. Germline V gene data show CDR1 as SGHRS and CDR2 as YFSETQ. The CDR3 runs to 15 residues. Trimming took off 0 bases at V and 4 bases at J, with 13 bases between the two ends. The CDR3, as DNA: TGCGCCAGCAGCTTGGATCCCCTCGGGATCACTGAAGCTTTCTTT. Encoded protein: CASSLDPLGITEAFF.

This clonotype was found many times. This chain uses TRBV11-2 with TRBJ2-1, with 10 bases aligning to TRBD2. J was trimmed by 5 bases and V by 7 bases; bases with no gene match: 8. The germline CDR1 and CDR2 sequences are SGHAT and FQNNGV. The CDR3 is 15 residues long. CDR3 region: CASNSGLANNNEQFF. CDR3 sequence (DNA): TGTGCCAGCAACTCGGGACTAGCGAACAACAATGAGCAGTTCTTC.

J is TRBJ2-1 and V is TRBV14; D not certain. The CDR3 extends over 15 amino acids. Trimming shortened V by 1 base and J by 3 bases, and 10 bases separated the two germline ends. Germline values: CDR1 SGHDN, CDR2 FVKESK. The CDR3 reads CASSQGSRFYNEQFF. DNA for the CDR3: TGTGCCAGCAGCCAAGGGTCCAGGTTCTACAATGAGCAGTTCTTC.

The J gene is TRBJ2-4, the V gene TRBV3-1; tentatively, D is TRBD2 (6 bases). The end of the DNA fits TRBJ2-7 better, so the J call may be wrong. CDR3 length: 15 amino acids. Germline CDR1 reads LGHDT; CDR2 reads YNNKEL (reference sequence). The chain's CDR3 is CASSQELGGVYEQYF. CDR3 nucleotides: TGTGCCAGCAGCCAGGAGTTGGGGGGAGTCTACGAGCAGTACTTC.

V and J are TRBV7-2 and TRBJ2-3, with 12 nucleotides matching TRBD2. The CDR3 contains 15 residues. The J segment lost 10 bases and the V segment lost 4 bases, leaving 9 bases of the junction unmatched. Germline CDR1 SGHTA, CDR2 FQGNSA. The CDR3 DNA reads TGTGCCAGCAGCTCTCGGACTAGCGGGATGGCTGCGCAGTATTTT. The encoded protein is CASSSRTSGMAAQYF.

This chain uses TRBV6-5 with TRBJ1-1; no reliable D call. The CDR3 runs to 15 residues. Trimming took 4 bases from V and 2 from J, leaving 14 bases between them. The V gene's germline CDR1 is MNHEY and CDR2 SVGAGI. CDR3 sequence reads: CASSSAVRRNTEAFF. The CDR3 nucleotides are TGTGCCAGCAGTTCGGCGGTTCGGAGAAACACTGAAGCTTTCTTT.

V gene TRBV12-3 or TRBV12-4 combines with J gene TRBJ1-6; 8 nucleotides agree with TRBD1. The CDR3 contains 14 residues. After removal of 6 bases from V and 9 bases from J, the junction contained 7 bases not matched to a gene. The CDR3 DNA is TGTGCCAGCAGCAGGCAGGGGGCCATTTCACCCCTCCACTTT. Translating gives CASSRQGAISPLHF.

The chain combines TRBV20-1 with TRBJ2-4; 13 bases match TRBD2. Gene TRBJ2-7 matches the end of the DNA better, so the J call may be wrong. This CDR3 is 15 amino acids long. Germline CDR1 and CDR2: DFQATT and SNEGSKA (reference sequence). The CDR3 nucleotides read TGCAGTGCGTTCCCCCCGGGACTAGCGGGGAACGAGCAGTACTTC. Translating gives CSAFPPGLAGNEQYF.

Many counts were recorded for this clonotype. The J gene is TRBJ1-2, the V gene TRBV6-6; maybe TRBD1 (5 bases). The CDR3 length is 13 residues. CDR1 MNHNY and CDR2 SVGAGI come from the germline V gene (reference sequence). The V gene lost 6 bases and the J gene lost 1 base, with 9 bases spanning the gap. The CDR3 loop reads CASSRENNYGYTF. CDR3 nucleotides: TGTGCCAGCAGCAGGGAAAATAACTATGGCTACACCTTC.

This clonotype was seen ten or more times. The V call is TRBV13, the J call TRBJ2-1; TRBD1 might be the D (5 bases). Germline V lookup: CDR1 PRHDT, CDR2 FYEKMQ (reference sequence). The CDR3 is 11 amino acids. With 2 bases removed from V and 9 bases from J, the gap between germline ends came to 5 bases. The CDR3 coding sequence is TGTGCCAGCAGCTTACAGGGTGAGCAGTTCTTC. Amino acid sequence: CASSLQGEQFF.

The rearrangement joins TRBV27 to TRBJ1-1, with no clear D. Per the germline V gene, CDR1 is MNHEY and CDR2 is SMNVEV (reference sequence). The V end lost 6 bases, the J end lost 4 bases, and 18 bases lay between the germline ends. This CDR3 has 15 residues. As DNA, the CDR3 is TGTGCCAGCAGCCCCGGAAGGGCTGTGGCCACTGAAGCTTTCTTT. This sequence encodes CASSPGRAVATEAFF.

The V call is TRBV20-1, the J call TRBJ1-5; D perhaps matches TRBD1 (6 bases). Germline V gene lookup returns CDR1 DFQATT and CDR2 SNEGSKA (reference sequence). Trimming removed 6 bases from V and 1 base from J, with 13 bases in between. The CDR3 consists of 14 residues. The CDR3 here is CSATTGVSNQPQHF. The CDR3 DNA is TGCAGTGCAACGACAGGAGTAAGCAATCAGCCCCAGCATTTT.

This clonotype was seen a handful of times. The chain has TRBV20-1 and TRBJ1-5; 9 nucleotides match TRBD1. The CDR3 length is 13 residues. V trimming: 6 bases; J trimming: 3 bases; junction bases outside the gene matches: 3. CDR1 and CDR2 from the germline V gene are DFQATT and SNEGSKA (reference sequence). The CDR3 protein is CSADRGFNQPQHF. In DNA, the CDR3 is TGCAGTGCCGACAGGGGGTTCAATCAGCCCCAGCATTTT.

This clonotype was recorded a few times. This chain connects TRBV28 to TRBJ1-1; D remains ambiguous. CDR1 and CDR2 (germline): MDHEN, SYDVKM. Trimming removed 0 bases at V and 6 bases at J, with 11 bases between. CDR3 length: 14 residues. The CDR3: CASSLWMEGAEAFF. CDR3 nucleotide sequence: TGTGCCAGCAGTTTATGGATGGAGGGAGCTGAAGCTTTCTTT.

A few counts support this clonotype. This chain links TRBV30 with TRBJ1-5, with D tentatively TRBD1 (5 bases). The CDR3 runs 15 residues. The germline CDR1 and CDR2 sequences are GTSNPN and SVGIG (reference sequence). V lost 4 bases and J 2 bases, leaving 15 bases between the germline ends. The CDR3 spells CAWNVKGRGNQPQHF. The CDR3 DNA sequence: TGTGCCTGGAACGTAAAGGGCAGGGGCAATCAGCCCCAGCATTTT.